These 10 T cell receptor beta chains originate from one sample sequenced in a study of tumor-infiltrating lymphocytes in primary liver carcinoma. The study extracted blood RNA from unsorted whole blood and also extracted germline DNA. The authors made TCR beta cDNA from 450 to 600 ng total RNA with a constant-region primer. Sequencing libraries for TCR beta derived from three nested multiplex PCR rounds that used slightly modified ARM-PCR. TRBV1-TRBV30 forward primers paired with a C-beta reverse primer drove the first two PCR rounds, about 10 cycles each. TCRdb called the multiplex PCR reads again in MiXCR, with one record for every CDR3 protein. Altogether about 200,000 distinct CDR3 sequences are present, about two thirds being singletons, with the ten largest covering roughly 6.4%. The specimen sequenced was peripheral blood. The receptors stem from a woman aged 60-70 years with primary liver carcinoma and hepatitis B virus infection.

The chain uses TRBV7-8 and TRBJ2-1, with a tentative D call TRBD2 (6 bases). Trimming removed 4 bases at V and 10 bases at J, with 17 bases between. The CDR3 runs to 14 residues. Germline CDR1 is SGHVS and CDR2 is FQNEAQ. CDR3 nucleotide sequence: TGTGCCAGCAGCTCGCGGGACTCCCCTGTCGAGCAGTTCTTC. Translation: CASSSRDSPVEQFF.

The chain carries TRBV6-5 and TRBJ2-1; TRBD2 matches at 7 bases. The V gene end was trimmed by 4 bases and the J gene end by 0 bases; junction bases not matched to a gene: 15. This CDR3 contains 19 residues. Germline CDR1 MNHEY, CDR2 SVGAGI. The CDR3 DNA reads as TGTGCCAGCAGTTCCGTGACTAGCAGGCAAGAGAGCTCCTACAATGAGCAGTTCTTC. Amino acid sequence: CASSSVTSRQESSYNEQFF.

This clonotype was seen only a few times. This rearrangement joins TRBV11-2 to TRBJ2-3; D gene uncertain. The V end was cut by 1 base, the J end by 1 base, with 12 bases between. CDR1 and CDR2 from the germline V gene are SGHAT and FQNNGV. The CDR3 is 16 residues long. For the CDR3, the DNA is TGTGCCAGCAGCTTAGCACTGACGCCTGGCACAGATACGCAGTATTTT. Protein: CASSLALTPGTDTQYF.

Notes on this clonotype: Possible read error: a much larger clone is one base away. The J gene is TRBJ2-1, the V gene TRBV12-3 or TRBV12-4; D might be TRBD2 (7 bases). This CDR3 is 15 amino acids long. CDR3 residues: CTSSFKRGGVHEQFF. CDR3 DNA: TGTACCAGCAGTTTTAAAAGAGGGGGGGTTCATGAGCAGTTCTTC.

The chain is built from TRBV6-1 and TRBJ1-1; TRBD1 matches 9 bases. CDR3 length: 15 residues. Per the germline V gene, CDR1 is MNHNS and CDR2 is SASEGT. Trimming cost V 8 bases and J 4 bases; bases outside gene matches: 11. The DNA for the CDR3 is TGTGCCAGCGATATAAGACAGGGGGTAGGCACTGAAGCTTTCTTT. Protein: CASDIRQGVGTEAFF.

With regard to this clonotype: One end of the junction does not line up with germline, which may come from a read error. This chain joins TRBV11-3 and TRBJ2-1; possibly TRBD1 for D (6 bases). The CDR3 contains 14 residues. Germline values: CDR1 SGHNT, CDR2 YENEEA. For the CDR3, the DNA is TGTGCCAGTACCCCAGCAGCGACAGGAGGTGAGCACTTCTTC. Encoded protein: CASTPAATGGEHFF. The full variable domain, rest sourced from reference TRBV11-3 and TRBJ2-1, is EAGVVQSPRYKIIEKKQPVAFWCNPISGHNTLYWYLQNLGQGPELLIRYENEEAVDDSQLPKDRFSAERLKGVDSTLKIQPAELGDSAVYLCASTPAATGGEHFFGPGTRLTVL.

About this clonotype itself: The CDR3 does not close with the conserved phenylalanine or tryptophan, likely indicating a read error. The J gene is TRBJ2-4, the V gene TRBV29-1; D is possibly TRBD2 (6 bases). Germline CDR1 reads SQVTM; CDR2 reads ANQGSEA. CDR3 size: 15 residues. V dropped 3 bases and J dropped 3 bases, with 15 bases sitting between them. The CDR3 loop is CSVEEGGTVKNIQYS. In DNA, the CDR3 is TGCAGCGTTGAGGAGGGTGGCACAGTCAAAAACATTCAGTACTCC.

CDR3 protein: CASSLGVAGVYEQFF. DNA for the CDR3: TGTGCCAGCAGCTTAGGAGTAGCGGGAGTGTATGAGCAGTTCTTC. The rearrangement joins TRBV7-9 to TRBJ2-1; TRBD2 agrees at 9 bases. There are 15 residues in the CDR3. Germline CDR1 reads SEHNR; CDR2 reads FQNEAQ (reference sequence). J lost 8 bases, V lost 1 base, and 6 bases had no gene match.

This clonotype was detected a few times. This clone may be a read error of a much larger clone one base away. V and J are TRBV29-1 and TRBJ1-1; no definite D call. The germline V and J ends were trimmed by 4 bases and 5 bases, with 8 bases remaining between them. The V gene's germline CDR1 is SQVTM and CDR2 ANQGSEA. The CDR3 extends over 11 amino acids. In DNA form, the CDR3 reads TGCAGCGTTGCCGTTGGGACTGAAGCTTTCTTT. Amino acids: CSVAVGTEAFF.

Comments on this clonotype: A read error may produce the germline difference seen at one junction end. The chain employs TRBV6-5 and TRBJ1-4, with D perhaps TRBD1 (5 bases). The CDR3 runs to 14 residues. Per the germline V gene, CDR1 is MNHEY and CDR2 is SVGAGI. The CDR3: CVSRWTTTNEKLFF. CDR3 in DNA: TGTGTCAGCAGATGGACAACAACTAATGAAAAACTGTTTTTT.